What follows are 25 T cell receptor beta chains derived from one specimen sequenced in a study of spatial heterogeneity in lung cancer. Whole-study results and caveats: Tumor mutation counts were tracked by expanded intratumoral alpha and beta TCR counts.

These receptors are not linked to any known antigen. The time point is: sample taken at primary tumor resection. MiXCR, run by TCRdb on the 5' RACE reads, gives a single entry per CDR3 protein. Among roughly 20,000 distinct CDR3 sequences listed, less than 5% were seen once. The sample in question was lung tumor tissue, obtained at surgery. These receptors were taken from a male donor with early-stage non-small cell lung cancer.

There are many counts of this clonotype. The chain uses TRBV12-3 or TRBV12-4 and TRBJ2-2, with D perhaps TRBD2 (6 bases). CDR3 length: 16 residues. V was cut by 8 bases and J by 2 bases, with 18 bases left in between. This CDR3 is CASRGDSGPNTGELFF. The CDR3 DNA sequence: TGTGCCAGCCGAGGGGATAGCGGACCAAACACCGGGGAGCTGTTTTTT.

V gene TRBV7-2 combines with J gene TRBJ2-3; 8 nucleotides align to TRBD1. Germline V gene data show CDR1 as SGHTA and CDR2 as FQGNSA. The junction had 12 bases not matched to a gene; V was cut back by 2 bases and J by 2 bases. CDR3 length: 18 residues. The CDR3 bases are TGTGCCAGCAGCTTATTCCCAGGGGGCGCTTGGATCACAGATACGCAGTATTTT. Its protein product is CASSLFPGGAWITDTQYF.

The chain employs TRBV30 and TRBJ1-2; 7 bases are shared with TRBD1. V lost 5 bases, J lost 7 bases, and 10 bases stayed unmatched. Germline V gives CDR1 GTSNPN, CDR2 SVGIG (reference sequence). The CDR3 has 13 residues. CDR3 in amino acids: CAWAQGKSSGYTF. CDR3 bases: TGTGCCTGGGCACAGGGGAAGAGCTCTGGCTACACCTTC.

This clonotype was seen a handful of times. The chain is built from TRBV4-3 and TRBJ2-2; 8 bases fit TRBD2. Losses at the gene ends were 4 bases for V and 5 bases for J; bases not matched to a gene: 9. Looked up from germline, CDR1 is LGHNA and CDR2 is YSLEER. The CDR3 spans 16 residues. DNA of the CDR3: TGCGCCAGCAGCCGACTACTAGCGGTTGGTACCGGGGAGCTGTTTTTT. The encoded protein is CASSRLLAVGTGELFF.

This clonotype was counted a few times. This chain connects TRBV7-9 to TRBJ2-5, with D unclear. This CDR3 comprises 13 residues. The V end lost 2 bases, the J end lost 5 bases, and 9 bases lay between the germline ends. Germline V gene lookup returns CDR1 SEHNR and CDR2 FQNEAQ (reference sequence). The CDR3 DNA reads TGTGCCAGCAGCTTACCGGCACTGGAGACCCAGTACTTC. Encoded protein: CASSLPALETQYF.

This clonotype was seen repeatedly, ten times or more. V usage is TRBV11-2 and J usage is TRBJ1-2; no clear D gene. The germline gives CDR1 SGHAT, CDR2 FQNNGV. This CDR3 is built from 13 residues. Trimming took 6 bases from V and 8 from J, leaving 16 bases between them. The CDR3: CASREGPYGGYTF. As DNA, the CDR3 is TGTGCCAGCAGGGAGGGTCCCTACGGAGGCTACACCTTC.

This clonotype is judged medium-sized. V and J are TRBV7-2 and TRBJ2-5, with 7 bases matching TRBD2. J gave up 1 base and V 7 bases, and 12 bases lay outside the gene matches. The CDR3 loop spans 16 amino acids. Germline CDR1 is SGHTA and CDR2 is FQGNSA. The CDR3 protein is CASTVVRGGTQETQYF. CDR3 DNA sequence: TGTGCCAGCACCGTAGTACGCGGGGGAACCCAAGAGACCCAGTACTTC. The whole variable domain, remainder taken from reference TRBV7-2 and TRBJ2-5, is GAGVSQSPSNKVTEKGKDVELRCDPISGHTALYWYRQSLGQGLEFLIYFQGNSAPDKSGLPSDRFSAERTGGSVSTLTIQRTQQEDSAVYLCASTVVRGGTQETQYFGPGTRLLVL.

Only a few counts were recorded for this clonotype. The gene calls are TRBV30 and TRBJ1-1, with 7 bases aligning to TRBD1. The J segment lost 6 bases and the V segment lost 2 bases, leaving 12 bases of the junction unmatched. This CDR3 is built from 15 residues. Germline assignment: CDR1 GTSNPN and CDR2 SVGIG (reference sequence). CDR3 amino acids: CAWSRPGGRIAEAFF. The CDR3 region has the DNA TGTGCCTGGAGTCGGCCAGGGGGTAGGATCGCTGAAGCTTTCTTT.

This clonotype was observed at least ten times. V gene TRBV2 combines with J gene TRBJ1-1; D possibly corresponds to TRBD1 (6 bases). Germline assignment: CDR1 SNHLY and CDR2 FYNNEI. V was cut by 5 bases and J by 0 bases, with 13 bases left in between. This CDR3 region has 15 residues. The CDR3 loop is CASSSGQLMNTEAFF. CDR3 coding DNA: TGTGCCAGCAGTTCCGGACAGCTCATGAACACTGAAGCTTTCTTT.

This clonotype has a count of ten or more. The V call is TRBV9, the J call TRBJ2-3; 8 bases agree with TRBD2. This CDR3 spans 15 amino acids. The ends lost 0 bases at V and 5 bases at J; junction bases unmatched: 5. CDR1 and CDR2 from the germline V gene are SGDLS and YYNGEE. The CDR3 protein is CASSVAGLAGDTQYF. In DNA form, the CDR3 reads TGTGCCAGCAGCGTAGCGGGGCTAGCGGGAGATACGCAGTATTTT.

This clonotype has a count of ten or more. This chain connects TRBV27 to TRBJ1-5; the D is unclear. The CDR3 extends over 13 amino acids. V was trimmed by 6 bases and J by 5 bases, leaving 11 bases between them. Germline CDR1 is MNHEY and CDR2 is SMNVEV (reference sequence). The CDR3 nucleotides are TGTGCCAGCAGCAGACAAACCTATCAGCCCCAGCATTTT. This gives the protein CASSRQTYQPQHF.

By sample fraction, this clonotype is medium-sized (0.01 to 0.1%). The chain joins TRBV7-2 to TRBJ1-5, with 9 nucleotides matching TRBD1. Unmatched junction bases numbered 4, after V lost 3 bases and J lost 7 bases. Germline V gene sequence: CDR1 SGHTA, CDR2 FQGNSA. The CDR3 extends over 14 amino acids. CDR3 in DNA: TGTGCCAGCAGCTTTGCGGGACAGGGCCAGCCCCAGCATTTT. Its translation: CASSFAGQGQPQHF.

This clonotype appeared many times. The J gene is TRBJ2-7, the V gene TRBV18; 10 nucleotides line up with TRBD1. Germline lookup yields CDR1 KGHSH and CDR2 LQKENI. With 4 bases clipped from V and 3 bases from J, the junction kept 6 bases outside the gene matches. The CDR3 has 15 amino acids. CDR3 residues: CASSRTGTGVYEQYF. As DNA, the CDR3 is TGTGCCAGCTCACGTACCGGGACAGGGGTCTACGAGCAGTACTTC.

This clonotype was counted between two and nine times. V gene TRBV2 combines with J gene TRBJ2-6; possibly TRBD1 for D (5 bases). The V gene lost 6 bases and the J gene lost 0 bases, with 6 bases spanning the gap. The CDR3 is 14 amino acids. Germline CDR1 SNHLY, CDR2 FYNNEI. The CDR3 sequence is CASRGRSGANVLTF. The CDR3 nucleotides are TGTGCCAGCAGGGGGCGCTCTGGGGCCAACGTCCTGACTTTC.

At least ten counts were recorded for this clonotype. The chain recombines TRBV29-1 with TRBJ2-7, with 8 positions matching TRBD2. Germline loops: CDR1 SQVTM, CDR2 ANQGSEA. After removal of 2 bases from V and 3 bases from J, the junction contained 6 bases not matched to a gene. The CDR3 totals 14 residues. The CDR3, as DNA: TGCAGCGTTGAACCCGCGGGAGGATTCTACGAGCAGTACTTC. The encoded protein is CSVEPAGGFYEQYF.

This clonotype was seen at least ten times. This chain uses TRBV24-1 with TRBJ2-2; D not certain. The V end lost 1 base, the J end lost 6 bases, and 5 bases lay between the germline ends. This CDR3 spans 13 amino acids. From germline, CDR1 is KGHDR and CDR2 SFDVKD. The CDR3: CATSDFLSGELFF. The DNA for the CDR3 is TGTGCCACCAGTGATTTTCTGTCCGGGGAGCTGTTTTTT.

This clonotype has just a few counts. The V call is TRBV11-2, the J call TRBJ2-2, with TRBD2 as a possible D gene (5 bases). CDR3 length equals 14 residues. The germline CDR1 and CDR2 sequences are SGHAT and FQNNGV. Deletions cut 4 bases from V and 4 bases from J, with 10 bases between. The CDR3 region is CASSSRDRTGELFF. The CDR3 DNA sequence: TGTGCCAGCAGCTCCCGGGATCGCACCGGGGAGCTGTTTTTT.

This clonotype was counted ten times or more. The chain couples TRBV6-9 to TRBJ2-3; 15 positions agree with TRBD2. The CDR3 is 18 residues long. The trim removed 2 bases at V and 5 bases at J, leaving 8 bases unmatched. CDR1 MNHGY and CDR2 SVAAGI come from the germline V gene. The CDR3 protein is CASSYGTSGRRDGDTQYF. In DNA, the CDR3 is TGTGCCAGCAGTTATGGGACTAGCGGGAGGAGGGATGGAGATACGCAGTATTTT.

This clonotype was seen many times. This sequence joins TRBV29-1 and TRBJ2-5; tentatively, D is TRBD2 (5 bases). V lost 7 bases, J lost 4 bases, and 19 bases lay in between. The CDR3 spans 14 residues. Germline V gene sequence: CDR1 SQVTM, CDR2 ANQGSEA. The CDR3 loop reads CSGGARGNIETQYF. The CDR3 DNA sequence: TGCAGCGGGGGAGCCCGGGGAAATATAGAGACCCAGTACTTC.

This clonotype was counted many times. V and J are TRBV10-3 and TRBJ2-5, with a tentative D call TRBD2 (5 bases). The CDR3 loop spans 14 amino acids. CDR1 is ENHRY, CDR2 SYGVKD, per germline. V was shortened by 6 bases and J by 4 bases, with 15 bases between the two germline ends. The CDR3 sequence is CAIRPGVAGETQYF. The CDR3 bases are TGTGCCATCAGACCCGGGGTAGCAGGAGAGACCCAGTACTTC.

The sample holds many counts of this clonotype. J is TRBJ1-5 and V is TRBV11-2; possible D gene TRBD1, 5 bases. The germline V gene has CDR1 SGHAT and CDR2 FQNNGV. The CDR3 is made up of 13 amino acids. V lost 5 bases and J lost 7, with 12 bases in between. CDR3 region: CASSPGYGQPQHF. CDR3 nucleotides: TGTGCCAGCAGCCCAGGGTACGGGCAGCCCCAGCATTTT. The full variable domain, with the rest looked up from reference TRBV11-2 and TRBJ1-5, is EAGVAQSPRYKIIEKRQSVAFWCNPISGHATLYWYQQILGQGPKLLIQFQNNGVVDDSQLPKDRFSAERLKGVDSTLKIQPAKLEDSAVYLCASSPGYGQPQHFGDGTRLSIL.

This clonotype was counted at least ten times. The chain is built from TRBV28 and TRBJ2-4; 8 nucleotides match TRBD1. The V gene's germline CDR1 is MDHEN and CDR2 SYDVKM. The CDR3 spans 16 residues. The ends lost 6 bases at V and 8 bases at J; junction bases unmatched: 15. DNA of the CDR3: TGTGCCAGCAGCGGAGCAGGGGGCGCTTTTCTGCACATTCAGTACTTC. Its translation is CASSGAGGAFLHIQYF.

This clonotype was recorded at least ten times. The chain recombines TRBV20-1 with TRBJ2-5; D not certain. The CDR3 covers 13 residues. The ends were cut back, 3 bases at V and 0 bases at J, with 8 bases in the middle. CDR1 is DFQATT and CDR2 is SNEGSKA in the germline V gene (reference sequence). DNA of the CDR3: TGCAGTGCTAGGCGAGTAAACCAAGAGACCCAGTACTTC. Residues: CSARRVNQETQYF.

This clonotype was detected a few times. The chain employs TRBV28 and TRBJ2-3; 10 bases map to TRBD2. V lost 5 bases to trimming and J lost 5 bases; unmatched junction nucleotides: 7. Looked up from germline, CDR1 is MDHEN and CDR2 is SYDVKM. The CDR3 has 15 amino acids. CDR3 nucleotide sequence: TGTGCCAGCAGTACTAGCGGGAAGTTTGGAGATACGCAGTATTTT. This encodes CASSTSGKFGDTQYF.

This clonotype was observed at least ten times. V usage is TRBV11-2 and J usage is TRBJ2-1, with TRBD2 matching over 9 bases. The V segment lost 5 bases and the J segment 4 bases; nucleotides outside the gene matches: 6. The germline CDR1 and CDR2 sequences are SGHAT and FQNNGV. The CDR3 extends over 15 amino acids. The CDR3 DNA is TGTGCCAGCAGCCCCGGGACTAGCAGGTACAATGAGCAGTTCTTC. It codes for CASSPGTSRYNEQFF.